This is a list of T cell receptor beta chains from one sample in a study of OX40 agonist ivuxolimab in advanced cancers. The repertoire was sequenced with immunoSEQ multiplex PCR; TCRdb's copy has only in-frame clones and lacks some. Of approximately 50,000 clones in the sample, approximately 80% were seen once. This specimen was CD4+ or CD8+ T cells sorted from blood, taken in a trial of the OX40 agonist ivuxolimab. The receptors originated from an adult with an advanced solid tumor such as melanoma, head and neck, liver or kidney cancer. Both conserved end residues are part of each CDR3. The order of the fields is J gene, D gene, clone size, V gene, CDR3 protein, CDR3 DNA. The D gene is left open where the match is weak. Clone size is given for some rows only: seen once, a few or many times, or a class if the clone is expanded.

>TRBJ2-7|NA|NA|TRBV15
CATSRDRGGPAYEQYF
TGTGCCACCAGCAGAGATAGGGGCGGCCCGGCCTACGAGCAGTACTTC
>TRBJ1-6|NA|few|TRBV19
CASSIQGVRSYNSPLHF
TGTGCCAGTAGTATACAGGGCGTTCGGTCCTATAATTCACCCCTCCACTTT
>TRBJ2-7|TRBD2|NA|TRBV9
CASSASGAGGPNEQYF
TGTGCCAGCAGCGCCTCTGGAGCGGGAGGGCCCAACGAGCAGTACTTC
>TRBJ2-3|TRBD2|NA|TRBV13
CASSRSPTSGPDTQYF
TGTGCCAGCAGTCGTAGCCCGACTAGCGGGCCAGATACGCAGTATTTT
>TRBJ2-3|NA|NA|TRBV27
CATRRTDTQYF
TGTGCCACGAGACGGACAGATACGCAGTATTTT
>TRBJ1-2|NA|few|TRBV10-3
CAISEVGERGGYTF
TGTGCCATCAGTGAAGTGGGGGAAAGAGGCGGCTACACCTTC
>TRBJ2-1|NA|NA|TRBV21-1
CASSPSPPQGSEQFF
TGTGCCAGCAGCCCAAGCCCACCACAGGGCTCCGAGCAGTTCTTC
>TRBJ1-1|NA|NA|TRBV27
CASSLRRITEAFF
TGTGCCAGCAGTTTACGCCGGATCACTGAAGCTTTCTTT
>TRBJ2-4|TRBD1|NA|TRBV5-1
CASSLGRQGINKNIQYF
TGCGCCAGCAGCTTGGGCCGACAGGGCATCAATAAAAACATTCAGTACTTC
>TRBJ1-3|NA|NA|TRBV11-2
CASSTSAPGTLSGNTIYF
TGTGCCAGCAGCACCTCCGCACCCGGGACACTTTCTGGAAACACCATATATTTT
>TRBJ2-1|TRBD2|NA|TRBV5-6
CASSLQASGHYNEQFF
TGTGCCAGCAGCTTGCAGGCTAGCGGACATTACAATGAGCAGTTCTTC
>TRBJ1-2|NA|NA|TRBV28
CASSTLATNYGYTF
TGTGCCAGCAGTACCTTGGCAACTAACTATGGCTACACCTTC
>TRBJ2-5|TRBD2|few|TRBV7-3
CASSLTRLAAEETQYF
TGTGCCAGCAGCTTAACGAGGCTAGCGGCAGAAGAGACCCAGTACTTC
>TRBJ1-2|NA|NA|TRBV29-1
CSVDRGYGYTF
TGCAGCGTTGACAGGGGTTATGGCTACACCTTC
>TRBJ2-1|TRBD1|NA|TRBV5-4
CASSPGIHRGYNEQFF
TGTGCCAGCAGTCCCGGCATCCACAGGGGCTACAATGAGCAGTTCTTC
>TRBJ1-5|NA|few|TRBV28
CASSLISNQPQHF
TGTGCCAGCAGTTTGATTAGCAATCAGCCCCAGCATTTT
>TRBJ2-2|NA|NA|TRBV10-3
CAIWYSNTGELFF
TGTGCCATCTGGTACTCGAACACCGGGGAGCTGTTTTTT
>TRBJ1-1|NA|NA|TRBV28
CASTLSSGRGTEAFF
TGTGCCAGCACCCTGTCTTCTGGGAGAGGCACTGAAGCTTTCTTT
>TRBJ2-7|NA|NA|TRBV5-1
CASSLEAGTYEQYF
TGCGCCAGCAGCTTGGAAGCAGGGACCTACGAGCAGTACTTC
>TRBJ2-3|TRBD2|once|TRBV4-3
CASSPRGGSTDTQYF
TGCGCCAGCAGCCCCCGGGGGGGGAGCACAGATACGCAGTATTTT
>TRBJ2-2|TRBD1|NA|TRBV5-1
CASSLQGGNTGELFF
TGCGCCAGCAGCTTACAGGGGGGTAACACCGGGGAGCTGTTTTTT
>TRBJ1-5|NA|NA|TRBV18
CASSPESWGNQPQHF
TGTGCCAGCTCACCAGAATCCTGGGGCAATCAGCCCCAGCATTTT
>TRBJ2-5|NA|NA|TRBV4-3
CASSQEWGLGQETQYF
TGCGCCAGCAGCCAAGAATGGGGACTCGGGCAAGAGACCCAGTACTTC
>TRBJ1-5|NA|NA|TRBV19
CASSDQLRNQPQHF
TGTGCCAGTAGTGACCAACTCCGCAATCAGCCCCAGCATTTT
>TRBJ1-2|NA|NA|TRBV29-1
CSVTDNYGYTF
TGCAGCGTAACAGACAACTATGGCTACACCTTC
>TRBJ1-2|NA|few|TRBV19
CASTLNDRSGGGYTF
TGTGCCAGTACCTTAAACGACAGGTCCGGGGGAGGCTACACCTTC
>TRBJ1-1|TRBD1|NA|TRBV5-6
CASSFRDRGNTEAFF
TGTGCCAGCAGCTTCCGGGACAGGGGGAACACTGAAGCTTTCTTT
>TRBJ1-5|TRBD1|NA|TRBV7-6
CASSLAPPGQGRGVGQPQHF
TGTGCCAGCAGCTTAGCCCCCCCGGGACAGGGGCGAGGGGTTGGTCAGCCCCAGCATTTT
>TRBJ1-4|NA|NA|TRBV19
CASTTWLGADEKLFF
TGTGCCAGTACTACCTGGTTGGGGGCTGATGAAAAACTGTTTTTT
>TRBJ1-2|TRBD1|NA|TRBV9
CASSFGTVNYGYTF
TGTGCCAGCAGCTTCGGGACAGTAAACTATGGCTACACCTTC
>TRBJ1-2|NA|NA|TRBV11-2
CASSKNGYTF
TGTGCCAGCAGTAAGAATGGCTACACCTTC
>TRBJ2-7|NA|NA|TRBV7-2
CASSLAVSHEQYF
TGTGCCAGCAGCTTAGCGGTAAGCCACGAGCAGTACTTC
>TRBJ2-5|TRBD1|NA|TRBV30
CAWSTGQGQEETQYF
TGTGCCTGGAGTACGGGACAGGGTCAGGAGGAGACCCAGTACTTC
>TRBJ1-4|NA|NA|TRBV12-5
CASGRDSYNEKLFF
TGTGCTAGTGGTCGGGACTCATACAATGAAAAACTGTTTTTT
>TRBJ1-1|TRBD1|NA|TRBV5-7
CASSEKGRGDTEAFF
TGTGCCAGCAGCGAAAAAGGCAGGGGGGACACTGAAGCTTTCTTT
>TRBJ1-5|TRBD1|NA|TRBV19
CASSIETGGGSNQPQHF
TGTGCCAGTAGTATAGAAACAGGGGGCGGTAGCAATCAGCCCCAGCATTTT
>TRBJ1-2|NA|NA|TRBV2
CASSEGASIYGYTF
TGTGCCAGCAGTGAAGGGGCCAGCATCTATGGCTACACCTTC
>TRBJ2-1|TRBD2|NA|TRBV7-2
CASSPGTSTYNEQFF
TGTGCCAGCAGCCCCGGGACTAGCACCTACAATGAGCAGTTCTTC
>TRBJ2-3|TRBD2|NA|TRBV7-2
CASSSFRGGGSDTQYF
TGTGCCAGCAGCTCCTTTCGCGGGGGGGGATCAGATACGCAGTATTTT
>TRBJ1-2|NA|NA|TRBV2
CASRTVGYGYTF
TGTGCCAGCAGGACAGTCGGGTATGGCTACACCTTC
>TRBJ1-5|NA|few|TRBV9
CASSLSSNQPQHF
TGTGCCAGCAGCCTTTCTAGCAATCAGCCCCAGCATTTT
>TRBJ2-7|NA|few|TRBV5-8
CASSSGLEGHEQYF
TGTGCCAGCAGCTCGGGACTCGAGGGGCACGAGCAGTACTTC
>TRBJ2-3|NA|once|TRBV9
CASSPRTATDTQYF
TGTGCCAGCAGCCCCCGGACAGCAACAGATACGCAGTATTTT
>TRBJ1-4|NA|NA|TRBV19
CASRPTAANEKLFF
TGTGCCAGTAGGCCTACCGCGGCTAATGAAAAACTGTTTTTT
>TRBJ2-4|TRBD2|NA|TRBV27
CASSIGLAALAKNIQYF
TGTGCCAGCAGTATAGGACTAGCGGCCCTAGCCAAAAACATTCAGTACTTC
>TRBJ1-5|NA|NA|TRBV19
CASRSLGGISNQPQHF
TGTGCCAGTAGATCTCTCGGGGGGATCAGCAATCAGCCCCAGCATTTT
>TRBJ2-5|NA|NA|TRBV18
CASSPPRQGPETQYF
TGTGCCAGCTCACCACCGAGGCAGGGACCCGAGACCCAGTACTTC
>TRBJ2-3|TRBD2|NA|TRBV19
CASSIKGPAGGLSTQYF
TGTGCCAGTAGTATAAAAGGGCCAGCGGGGGGGCTCAGTACGCAGTATTTT
>TRBJ2-1|NA|NA|TRBV28
CASSLLDNYNEQFF
TGTGCCAGCAGTTTATTGGACAACTACAATGAGCAGTTCTTC
>TRBJ2-3|NA|once|TRBV6-1
CASGEAEPKVTDTQYF
TGTGCCAGCGGGGAAGCGGAACCTAAAGTCACAGATACGCAGTATTTT
>TRBJ1-6|NA|NA|TRBV7-2
CASSLAGHGAWSPLHF
TGTGCCAGCAGCTTAGCGGGACACGGGGCATGGTCACCCCTCCACTTT
>TRBJ1-4|NA|NA|TRBV18
CASSHVGERNEKLFF
TGTGCCAGCTCACACGTCGGGGAAAGAAATGAAAAACTGTTTTTT
>TRBJ2-7|TRBD1|NA|TRBV27
CASRRPGQGYEQYF
TGTGCCAGCAGACGTCCGGGACAGGGGTACGAGCAGTACTTC